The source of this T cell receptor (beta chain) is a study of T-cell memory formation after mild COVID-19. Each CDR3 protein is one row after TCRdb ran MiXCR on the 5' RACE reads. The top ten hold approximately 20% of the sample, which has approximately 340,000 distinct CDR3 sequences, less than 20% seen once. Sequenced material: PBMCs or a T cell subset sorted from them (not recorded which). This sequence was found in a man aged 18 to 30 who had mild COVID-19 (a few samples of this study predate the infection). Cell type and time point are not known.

The CDR3: CASSRGQGVPNYGYTF. The CDR3 DNA sequence: TGCGCCAGCAGCCGAGGACAGGGGGTACCTAACTATGGCTACACCTTC. The genes are TRBV5-1 and TRBJ1-2; 10 nucleotides line up with TRBD1. Germline CDR1 and CDR2: SGHRS and YFSETQ. This CDR3 contains 16 residues. V lost 4 bases to trimming and J lost 0 bases; unmatched junction nucleotides: 6.